Following are 30 T cell receptor beta chains from one sample sequenced in a study of CXCR3-negative and CXCR3-positive naive CD8 T cells. UMI-labeled 5' RACE TRB cDNA libraries were prepared from the cells. From its re-call of the 5' RACE reads, TCRdb lists each CDR3 protein once, without DNA. The table for this sample gives some 48,000 distinct CDR3 sequences. The sample taken for sequencing was naive CXCR3- CD8+ T cells from blood. Sample subset: CD45RO-CCR7+CD27+CD95- naive CD8+ T cells lacking CXCR3 (TNR3-). These receptors originate from a human donor in good health. Some clones in this sample may be carry-over from other donors' samples.

The chain couples TRBV28 to TRBJ2-7; TCRdb outputs TRBD2, but without DNA this stays unchecked. The length of the CDR3 is 14 residues. Germline-derived CDR1 and CDR2 are MDHEN and SYDVKM. The CDR3 spells CASSLLAHSYEQYF.

The rearrangement uses TRBV4-3 and TRBJ1-2; there is no DNA to check the TCRdb D call of TRBD1. The CDR3 length is 14 residues. CDR1 is LGHNA, CDR2 YSLEER, per germline. CDR3 amino acids: CASSQDSQGDGYTF.

This chain joins TRBV7-3 and TRBJ2-1; the TCRdb D gene call, TRBD1, has no DNA to confirm it. The CDR3 sequence is 15 residues long. CDR1 and CDR2 (germline): SGHTA, FQGTGA. This CDR3 reads CASSLGQGRSNEQLF.

This rearrangement joins TRBV12-3 or TRBV12-4 to TRBJ2-3. This CDR3 has 15 amino acids. The CDR3 loop is CASSLAGRSTDTQYF.

This rearrangement joins TRBV7-9 to TRBJ1-1; as DNA is missing, the TRBD1 call by TCRdb cannot be tested. Per the germline V gene, CDR1 is SEHNR and CDR2 is FQNEAQ (reference sequence). The CDR3 totals 13 residues. The chain's CDR3 is CASSLDRGTEAFF. The variable domain in full, completed from reference TRBV7-9 and TRBJ1-1, reads DTGVSQNPRHKITKRGQNVTFRCDPISEHNRLYWYRQTLGQGPEFLTYFQNEAQLEKSRLLSDRFSAERPKGSFSTLEIQRTEQGDSAMYLCASSLDRGTEAFFGQGTRLTVV.

This chain connects TRBV29-1 to TRBJ2-7; TCRdb reports TRBD2, a call that lacks DNA to check it against. This CDR3 comprises 13 residues. Germline V gene data show CDR1 as SQVTM and CDR2 as ANQGSEA. This CDR3 reads CSVAPGGAVEQYF.

The genes are TRBV5-1 and TRBJ1-1. The CDR3 has 14 amino acids. Germline lookup yields CDR1 SGHRS and CDR2 YFSETQ. CDR3 sequence reads: CASSLEGLTTEAFF. Using reference TRBV5-1 and TRBJ1-1 for the parts outside the CDR3, the full variable domain is KAGVTQTPRYLIKTRGQQVTLSCSPISGHRSVSWYQQTPGQGLQFLFEYFSETQRNKGNFPGRFSGRQFSNSRSEMNVSTLELGDSALYLCASSLEGLTTEAFFGQGTRLTVV.

The chain couples TRBV28 to TRBJ1-5. The CDR3 spans 14 residues. Germline V gene data show CDR1 as MDHEN and CDR2 as SYDVKM. The CDR3 reads CASSLTGLDQPQHF. The complete variable domain, with remaining parts taken from reference TRBV28 and TRBJ1-5, reads DVKVTQSSRYLVKRTGEKVFLECVQDMDHENMFWYRQDPGLGLRLIYFSYDVKMKEKGDIPEGYSVSREKKERFSLILESASTNQTSMYLCASSLTGLDQPQHFGDGTRLSIL.

The chain employs TRBV29-1 and TRBJ2-1; the D gene TCRdb calls, TRBD1, cannot be checked with no DNA. From germline, CDR1 is SQVTM and CDR2 ANQGSEA. CDR3 length: 13 residues. The CDR3 sequence: CSVIPTGSNEQFF.

The chain is built from TRBV10-1 and TRBJ2-7; TCRdb designates TRBD1, a call that cannot be tested without DNA. In germline, CDR1 is WNHNN, CDR2 SYGVQD (reference sequence). This CDR3 has 13 residues. The CDR3 loop is CASSGARESEQYF.

The chain uses TRBV28 and TRBJ2-1; absent DNA, TCRdb's TRBD1 call cannot be checked. Germline assignment: CDR1 MDHEN and CDR2 SYDVKM. This CDR3 is built from 15 residues. CDR3 loop: CASTEGTGVRNEQFF.

The V and J genes are TRBV7-3 and TRBJ2-1; lacking DNA, the TRBD1 call made by TCRdb goes unchecked. The CDR3 has 18 amino acids. CDR1 is SGHTA, CDR2 FQGTGA, per germline. CDR3: CASSNHLLMGGVYNEQFF.

The V call is TRBV28, the J call TRBJ2-7; TCRdb calls TRBD1, which cannot be checked without DNA. The CDR3 has 16 residues. Germline CDR1 MDHEN, CDR2 SYDVKM. The CDR3 protein is CASSLSGGGQAYEQYF.

The chain is built from TRBV12-3 or TRBV12-4 and TRBJ1-1; TCRdb names TRBD1, which stays unverified in the absence of DNA. The CDR3 has 13 amino acids. The CDR3 loop reads CASRGDRLAEAFF.

The V gene is TRBV29-1, the J gene TRBJ2-5; TCRdb lists TRBD1, though no DNA is available to test this call. The CDR3 is 13 amino acids. Germline CDR1 SQVTM, CDR2 ANQGSEA. The CDR3: CSVEGGASETQYF.

This chain joins TRBV29-1 and TRBJ2-5. This CDR3 is built from 12 residues. CDR1 is SQVTM, CDR2 ANQGSEA, per germline. This chain's CDR3 is CSVEDWRETQYF.

The CDR3: CASSWGSGSGAFF. This chain uses TRBV13 with TRBJ1-1; TCRdb proposes TRBD1, but this gene call is untestable without DNA. This CDR3 spans 13 amino acids. Germline CDR1 and CDR2: PRHDT and FYEKMQ (reference sequence).

The chain carries TRBV12-3 or TRBV12-4 and TRBJ2-1; with no DNA, the TCRdb D assignment of TRBD2 cannot be verified. This CDR3 is 16 amino acids long. CDR3: CASSQWGSGYYNEQFF.

V and J are TRBV5-1 and TRBJ2-7; TCRdb's D gene call, TRBD1, goes unchecked for lack of DNA. The CDR3 covers 12 residues. Looked up from germline, CDR1 is SGHRS and CDR2 is YFSETQ. This CDR3 reads CASKDRGLEQYF.

This chain uses TRBV2 with TRBJ1-1. The CDR3 has 13 amino acids. Germline loops: CDR1 SNHLY, CDR2 FYNNEI. The CDR3 here is CASSKNGNTEAFF.

V is TRBV20-1 and J is TRBJ2-4; the TRBD1 assignment by TCRdb is unverifiable without DNA. Germline lookup yields CDR1 DFQATT and CDR2 SNEGSKA (reference sequence). The CDR3 consists of 19 residues. CDR3 protein: CSSRPTLGQGQQRRYIQYF.

V and J are TRBV7-2 and TRBJ2-7; TCRdb calls TRBD1, which cannot be checked without DNA. Per germline, CDR1 SGHTA and CDR2 FQGNSA. This CDR3 is built from 13 residues. The CDR3 loop is CASSPPAALEQYF.

This rearrangement joins TRBV30 to TRBJ2-1; TCRdb calls TRBD1, which cannot be checked without DNA. CDR3 length: 15 residues. Germline V gives CDR1 GTSNPN, CDR2 SVGIG (reference sequence). Here the CDR3 reads CAWTGQGKSYNEQFF.

This rearrangement joins TRBV4-1 to TRBJ1-4. CDR1 is MGHRA, CDR2 YSYEKL, per germline. This CDR3 comprises 15 residues. The CDR3 sequence: CASSQGLGGFGKLFF.

This chain joins TRBV6-4 and TRBJ2-1; the TRBD2 assignment by TCRdb is unverifiable without DNA. CDR1 and CDR2 from the germline V gene are MRHNA and SNTAGT. The CDR3 length is 14 residues. The CDR3 protein is CASSFGGDYNEQFF.

V gene TRBV12-3 or TRBV12-4 combines with J gene TRBJ2-7; TCRdb calls TRBD1, which cannot be checked without DNA. The CDR3 totals 15 residues. The CDR3 is CASSPRDTPVHEQYF.

The V call is TRBV21-1, the J call TRBJ2-1. TRBV21-1 is a pseudogene locus. This CDR3 comprises 15 residues. CDR3 residues: CASSNRRSSYNEQFF.

The J gene is TRBJ2-7, the V gene TRBV5-5; TCRdb lists TRBD1, though no DNA is available to test this call. The CDR3 sequence is 15 residues long. Germline V lookup: CDR1 SGHKS, CDR2 YYEKEE (reference sequence). The CDR3 spells CASSLAGEITYEQYF.

Here the CDR3 reads CAISELEGSGANVLTF. The chain links TRBV10-3 to TRBJ2-6. The CDR3 is 16 amino acids. The germline V gene has CDR1 ENHRY and CDR2 SYGVKD.

This clonotype is called medium-sized based on its frequency. The rearrangement links TRBV20-1 to TRBJ2-7; the TRBD2 assignment by TCRdb is unverifiable without DNA. The CDR3 is 12 residues long. The germline V gene encodes CDR1 DFQATT and CDR2 SNEGSKA (reference sequence). CDR3 loop: CSIGDSTYEQYF.